The T cell receptor (beta chain) under discussion was sequenced for a study of T cell changes during pregnancy in multiple sclerosis. CDR3 length equals 13 residues. The ends lost 5 bases at V and 3 bases at J; junction bases unmatched: 4. Germline CDR1 reads PRHDT; CDR2 reads FYEKMQ (reference sequence). The table came from immunoSEQ multiplex PCR; TCRdb's copy has only in-frame clones and leaves some out. Of about 92,000 clones detected, approximately 95% appear once; the ten largest clones hold approximately 4.5%. The source is a female donor with multiple sclerosis, enrolled in a pregnancy study. The sample consisted of peripheral blood, taken in the first trimester of pregnancy. V usage is TRBV13 and J usage is TRBJ2-7; TRBD2 agrees at 7 bases. The CDR3 region is CASSPGLGYEQYF. The CDR3 nucleotides are TGTGCCAGCAGCCCCGGACTAGGCTACGAGCAGTACTTC.